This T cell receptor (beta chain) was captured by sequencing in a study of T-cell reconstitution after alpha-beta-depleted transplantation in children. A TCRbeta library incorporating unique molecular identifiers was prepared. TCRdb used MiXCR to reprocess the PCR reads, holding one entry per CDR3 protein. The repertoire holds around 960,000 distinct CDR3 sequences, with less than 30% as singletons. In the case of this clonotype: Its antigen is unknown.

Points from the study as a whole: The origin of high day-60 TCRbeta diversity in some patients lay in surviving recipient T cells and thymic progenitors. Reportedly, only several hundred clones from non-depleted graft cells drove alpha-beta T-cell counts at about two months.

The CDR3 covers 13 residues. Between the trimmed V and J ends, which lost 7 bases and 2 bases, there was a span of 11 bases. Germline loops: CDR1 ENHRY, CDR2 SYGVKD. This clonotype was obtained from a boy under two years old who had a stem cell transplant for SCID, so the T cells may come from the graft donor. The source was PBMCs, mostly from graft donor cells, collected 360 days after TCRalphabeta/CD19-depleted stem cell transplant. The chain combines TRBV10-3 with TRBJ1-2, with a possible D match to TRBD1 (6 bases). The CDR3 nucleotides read TGTGCCATCATGCGACAGGCAAACTATGGCTACACCTTC. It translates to CAIMRQANYGYTF.